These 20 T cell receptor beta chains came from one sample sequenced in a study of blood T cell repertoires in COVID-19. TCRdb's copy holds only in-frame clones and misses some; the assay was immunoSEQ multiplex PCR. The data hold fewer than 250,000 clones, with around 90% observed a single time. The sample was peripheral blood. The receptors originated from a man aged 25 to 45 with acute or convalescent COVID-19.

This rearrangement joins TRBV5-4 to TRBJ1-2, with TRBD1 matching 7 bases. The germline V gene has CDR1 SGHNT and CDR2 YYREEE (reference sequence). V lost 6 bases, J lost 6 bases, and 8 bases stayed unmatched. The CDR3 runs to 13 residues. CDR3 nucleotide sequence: TGTGCCAGCAACCAAGGGGGCAGAGATGGCTACACCTTC. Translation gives CASNQGGRDGYTF.

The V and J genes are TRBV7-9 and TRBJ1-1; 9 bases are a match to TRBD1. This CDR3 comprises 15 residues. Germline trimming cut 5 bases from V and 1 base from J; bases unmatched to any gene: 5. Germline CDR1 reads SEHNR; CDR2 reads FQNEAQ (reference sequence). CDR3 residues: CASSVRDRANTEAFF. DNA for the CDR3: TGTGCCAGCAGCGTTAGGGACAGGGCGAACACTGAAGCTTTCTTT.

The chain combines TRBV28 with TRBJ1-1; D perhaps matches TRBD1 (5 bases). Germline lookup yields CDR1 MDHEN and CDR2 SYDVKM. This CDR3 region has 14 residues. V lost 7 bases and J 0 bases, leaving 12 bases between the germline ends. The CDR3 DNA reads TGTGCCAGCAAAATACCGACAGTGAACACTGAAGCTTTCTTT. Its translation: CASKIPTVNTEAFF.

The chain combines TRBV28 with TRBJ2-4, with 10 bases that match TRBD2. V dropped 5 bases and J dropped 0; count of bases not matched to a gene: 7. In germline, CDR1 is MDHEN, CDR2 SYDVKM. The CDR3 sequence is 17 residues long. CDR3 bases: TGTGCCAGCAGTGGTAGCGGGAGGACTCAAGCCAAAAACATTCAGTACTTC. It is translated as CASSGSGRTQAKNIQYF.

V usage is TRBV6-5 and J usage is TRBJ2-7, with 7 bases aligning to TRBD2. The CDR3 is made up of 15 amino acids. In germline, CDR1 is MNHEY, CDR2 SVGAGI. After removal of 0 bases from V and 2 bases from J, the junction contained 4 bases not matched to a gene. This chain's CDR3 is CASSYSTSQTYEQYF. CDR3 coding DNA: TGTGCCAGCAGTTACTCGACTAGCCAAACCTACGAGCAGTACTTC.

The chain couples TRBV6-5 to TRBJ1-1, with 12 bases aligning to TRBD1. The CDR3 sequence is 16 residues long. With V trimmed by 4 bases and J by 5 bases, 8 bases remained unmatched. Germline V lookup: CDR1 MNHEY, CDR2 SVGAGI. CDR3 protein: CASSFRDRGRRTEAFF. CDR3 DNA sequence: TGTGCCAGCAGTTTCCGGGACAGGGGGCGCAGGACTGAAGCTTTCTTT.

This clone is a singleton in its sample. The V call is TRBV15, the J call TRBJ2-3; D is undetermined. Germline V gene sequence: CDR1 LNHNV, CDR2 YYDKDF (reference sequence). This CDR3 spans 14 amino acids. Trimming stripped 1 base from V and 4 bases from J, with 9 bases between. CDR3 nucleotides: TGTGCCACCAGCAGAGGGGTTAGCCCAGATACGCAGTATTTT. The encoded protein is CATSRGVSPDTQYF.

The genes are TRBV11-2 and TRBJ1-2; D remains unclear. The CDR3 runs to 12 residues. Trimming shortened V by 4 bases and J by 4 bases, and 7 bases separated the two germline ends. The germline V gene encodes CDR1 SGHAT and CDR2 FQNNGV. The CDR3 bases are TGTGCCAGCAGCTCTCAGGTCTATGGCTACACCTTC. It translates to CASSSQVYGYTF.

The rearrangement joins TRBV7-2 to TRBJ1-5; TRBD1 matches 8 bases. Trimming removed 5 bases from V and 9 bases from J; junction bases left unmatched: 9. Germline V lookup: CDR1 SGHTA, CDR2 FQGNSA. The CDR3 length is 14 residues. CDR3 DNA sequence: TGTGCCAGCAGCATAGGGGACAGGTTTGGGCCCCAGCATTTT. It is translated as CASSIGDRFGPQHF.

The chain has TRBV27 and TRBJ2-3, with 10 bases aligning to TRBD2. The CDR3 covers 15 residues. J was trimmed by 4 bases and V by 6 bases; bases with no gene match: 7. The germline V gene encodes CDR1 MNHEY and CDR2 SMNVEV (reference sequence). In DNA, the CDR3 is TGTGCCAGCAGATTGAGCGGGGGGGCCCCAGATACGCAGTATTTT. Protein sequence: CASRLSGGAPDTQYF.

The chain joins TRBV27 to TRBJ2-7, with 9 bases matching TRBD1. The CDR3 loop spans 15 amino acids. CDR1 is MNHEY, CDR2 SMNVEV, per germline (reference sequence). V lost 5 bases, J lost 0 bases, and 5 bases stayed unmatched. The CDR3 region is CASSEGTGSSYEQYF. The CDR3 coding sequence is TGTGCCAGCAGTGAGGGGACAGGGAGCTCCTACGAGCAGTACTTC.

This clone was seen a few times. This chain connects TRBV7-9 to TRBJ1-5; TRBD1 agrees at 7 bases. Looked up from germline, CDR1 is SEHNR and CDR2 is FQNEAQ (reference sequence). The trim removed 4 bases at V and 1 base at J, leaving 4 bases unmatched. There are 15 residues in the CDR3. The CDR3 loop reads CASSSRGTSNQPQHF. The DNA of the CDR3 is TGTGCCAGCAGCTCCAGGGGGACGAGCAATCAGCCCCAGCATTTT.

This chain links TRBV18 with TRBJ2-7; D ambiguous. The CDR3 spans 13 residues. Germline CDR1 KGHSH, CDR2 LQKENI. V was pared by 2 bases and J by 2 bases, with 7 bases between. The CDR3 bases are TGTGCCAGCTCACCAGGCAGAACCTACGAGCAGTACTTC. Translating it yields CASSPGRTYEQYF.

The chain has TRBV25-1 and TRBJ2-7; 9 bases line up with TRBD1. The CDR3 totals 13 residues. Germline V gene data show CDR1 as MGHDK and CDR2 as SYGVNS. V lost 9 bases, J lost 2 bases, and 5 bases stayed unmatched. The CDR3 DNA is TGTGCCAGTGCCGGGACAGGGACCTACGAGCAGTACTTC. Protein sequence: CASAGTGTYEQYF.

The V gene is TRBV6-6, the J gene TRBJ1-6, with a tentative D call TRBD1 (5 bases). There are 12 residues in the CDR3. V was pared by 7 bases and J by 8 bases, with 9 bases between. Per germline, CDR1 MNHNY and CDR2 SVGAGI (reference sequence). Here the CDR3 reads CASNGGDSPLHF. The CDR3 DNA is TGTGCCAGCAACGGGGGAGATTCACCCCTCCACTTT.

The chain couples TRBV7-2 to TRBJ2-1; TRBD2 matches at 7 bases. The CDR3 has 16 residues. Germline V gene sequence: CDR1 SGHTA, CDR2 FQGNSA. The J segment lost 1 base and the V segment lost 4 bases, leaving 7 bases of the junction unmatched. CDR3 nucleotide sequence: TGTGCCAGCAGCTCGAAGCGGGGTCTGTCCTACAATGAGCAGTTCTTC. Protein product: CASSSKRGLSYNEQFF.

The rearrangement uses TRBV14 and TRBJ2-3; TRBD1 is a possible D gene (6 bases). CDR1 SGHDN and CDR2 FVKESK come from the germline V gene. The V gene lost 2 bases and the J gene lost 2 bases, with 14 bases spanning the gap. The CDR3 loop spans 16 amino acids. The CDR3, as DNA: TGTGCCAGCAGCCAACTCCATGGGGGACACACAGATACGCAGTATTTT. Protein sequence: CASSQLHGGHTDTQYF.

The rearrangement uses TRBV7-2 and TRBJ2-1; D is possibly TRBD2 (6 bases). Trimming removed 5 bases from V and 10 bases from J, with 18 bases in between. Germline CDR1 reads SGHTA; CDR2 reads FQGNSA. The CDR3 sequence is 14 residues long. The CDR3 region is CASSPGRGSVEQFF. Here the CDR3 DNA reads TGTGCCAGCAGCCCTGGGCGGGGCAGTGTGGAGCAGTTCTTC.

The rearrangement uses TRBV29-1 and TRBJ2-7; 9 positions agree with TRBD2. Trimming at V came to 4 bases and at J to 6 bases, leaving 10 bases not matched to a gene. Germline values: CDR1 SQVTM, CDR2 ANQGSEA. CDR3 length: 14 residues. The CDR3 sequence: CSVGLASGDFEQYF. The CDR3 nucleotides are TGCAGCGTTGGATTGGCTAGCGGGGACTTCGAGCAGTACTTC.

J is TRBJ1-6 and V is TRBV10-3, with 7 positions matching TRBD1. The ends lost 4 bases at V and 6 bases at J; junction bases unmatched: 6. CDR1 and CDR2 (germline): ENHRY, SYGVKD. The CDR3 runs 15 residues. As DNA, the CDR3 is TGTGCCATCAGTGGAGGGACAGCCCCTAATTCACCCCTCCACTTT. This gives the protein CAISGGTAPNSPLHF.